What follows are 28 T cell receptor beta chains derived from one specimen sequenced in a study of cytomegalovirus exposure and HLA in healthy donors. Measured with immunoSEQ multiplex PCR; TCRdb has only the in-frame clones, and not every one. Of about 220,000 clones listed, about nine tenths are singletons. Material: PBMCs. The receptors come from a woman between 18 and 29 years old in good health and CMV-seronegative.

The V gene is TRBV19, the J gene TRBJ1-1; D remains ambiguous. The ends were cut back, 5 bases at V and 5 bases at J, with 9 bases in the middle. The CDR3 spans 12 residues. In germline, CDR1 is LNHDA, CDR2 SQIVND (reference sequence). The CDR3 here is CASSGVWTEAFF. CDR3 bases: TGTGCCAGTAGTGGAGTGTGGACTGAAGCTTTCTTT.

The chain couples TRBV10-3 to TRBJ1-1; D uncertain. This CDR3 spans 14 amino acids. V was trimmed by 3 bases and J by 4 bases, leaving 12 bases between them. Germline V lookup: CDR1 ENHRY, CDR2 SYGVKD. In DNA, the CDR3 is TGTGCCATCAGTGATCCAGGTCGTAGCACTGAAGCTTTCTTT. It codes for CAISDPGRSTEAFF.

The chain employs TRBV2 and TRBJ1-2; D unresolved. Trimming removed 3 bases at V and 8 bases at J, with 7 bases between. Per the germline V gene, CDR1 is SNHLY and CDR2 is FYNNEI. The CDR3 covers 11 residues. As DNA, the CDR3 is TGTGCCAGCAGTGAGCGGTACGGCTACACCTTC. Encoded protein: CASSERYGYTF.

The rearrangement links TRBV18 to TRBJ2-7; 7 nucleotides line up with TRBD1. This CDR3 is built from 14 residues. Trimming cost V 3 bases and J 4 bases; bases outside gene matches: 6. Germline CDR1 KGHSH, CDR2 LQKENI. CDR3 DNA sequence: TGTGCCAGCTCACCGACGGGACAGCCATACGAGCAGTACTTC. Translating gives CASSPTGQPYEQYF. Drawing the rest from reference TRBV18 and TRBJ2-7, the complete variable domain is NAGVMQNPRHLVRRRGQEARLRCSPMKGHSHVYWYRQLPEEGLKFMVYLQKENIIDESGMPKERFSAEFPKEGPSILRIQQVVRGDSAAYFCASSPTGQPYEQYFGPGTRLTVT.

This clone is a singleton in its sample. CDR3 region: CASSTGTGKETQYF. The CDR3 DNA is TGTGCCAGCAGTACCGGGACAGGGAAAGAGACCCAGTACTTC. V and J are TRBV27 and TRBJ2-5, with 9 positions matching TRBD1. J lost 3 bases, V lost 5 bases, and 4 bases had no gene match. Germline values: CDR1 MNHEY, CDR2 SMNVEV (reference sequence). This CDR3 is 14 amino acids long.

The rearrangement uses TRBV5-4 and TRBJ2-4; 9 nucleotides line up with TRBD2. This CDR3 is built from 17 residues. After removal of 0 bases from V and 2 bases from J, the junction contained 6 bases not matched to a gene. In germline, CDR1 is SGHNT, CDR2 YYREEE (reference sequence). This CDR3 is CASSLGAGGRTKNIQYF. The CDR3 nucleotides are TGTGCCAGCAGCTTGGGGGCGGGAGGGAGAACCAAAAACATTCAGTACTTC.

The CDR3 here is CASSFRNTEAFF. CDR3 DNA sequence: TGTGCCAGCAGCTTTAGAAACACTGAAGCTTTCTTT. V and J are TRBV7-2 and TRBJ1-1; D is uncertain. CDR1 SGHTA and CDR2 FQGNSA come from the germline V gene. V was pared by 3 bases and J by 2 bases, with 4 bases between. The CDR3 runs to 12 residues.

A note on this clone: Other DNA sequences from this sample encode an identical CDR3 as well. The chain recombines TRBV7-3 with TRBJ2-2; maybe TRBD2 (6 bases). Trimming shortened V by 2 bases and J by 3 bases, and 10 bases separated the two germline ends. The CDR3 is made up of 15 amino acids. Looked up from germline, CDR1 is SGHTA and CDR2 is FQGTGA. The CDR3 DNA reads as TGTGCCAGCAGCTTATATGGCGGGGACACCGGGGAGCTGTTTTTT. Amino acid sequence: CASSLYGGDTGELFF.

This clone appeared once. This chain links TRBV6-1 with TRBJ1-2; a possible D gene is TRBD1 (5 bases). Germline lookup yields CDR1 MNHNS and CDR2 SASEGT. The CDR3 totals 14 residues. V was cut by 6 bases and J by 4 bases, with 15 bases left in between. The CDR3 DNA follows: TGTGCCAGCAGGTCCCCAGGGATCGGCTATGGCTACACCTTC. It codes for CASRSPGIGYGYTF.

This clone came up once. The chain employs TRBV4-1 and TRBJ1-1; D not resolved. V lost 4 bases and J 5 bases, leaving 20 bases between the germline ends. CDR1 MGHRA and CDR2 YSYEKL come from the germline V gene. This CDR3 has 16 amino acids. In DNA, the CDR3 is TGCGCCAGCAGCCCCACCACGGCCAGAGGTCGGACTGAAGCTTTCTTT. Translated: CASSPTTARGRTEAFF.

This chain joins TRBV4-1 and TRBJ2-7, with D possibly being TRBD1 (6 bases). The CDR3 runs 15 residues. Germline loops: CDR1 MGHRA, CDR2 YSYEKL. Between the trimmed V and J ends, which lost 0 bases and 2 bases, there was a span of 11 bases. The CDR3: CASSQERQETYEQYF. CDR3 nucleotide sequence: TGCGCCAGCAGCCAAGAAAGACAGGAAACCTACGAGCAGTACTTC.

The chain uses TRBV2 and TRBJ2-3, with 8 bases that match TRBD2. CDR1 is SNHLY, CDR2 FYNNEI, per germline. V shed 4 bases and J 2 bases; nucleotides not matched to a gene: 5. The CDR3 runs 15 residues. CDR3 coding DNA: TGTGCCAGCAGTGGATCTAGCGGGTACACAGATACGCAGTATTTT. Translated, it gives CASSGSSGYTDTQYF.

The CDR3 region has the DNA TGTGCCAGCAGCTTAAGACAGACTCAGCCCCAGCATTTT. It is translated as CASSLRQTQPQHF. The rearrangement links TRBV13 to TRBJ1-5; TRBD1 might be the D (5 bases). Germline values: CDR1 PRHDT, CDR2 FYEKMQ (reference sequence). The CDR3 length is 13 residues. V dropped 2 bases and J dropped 6 bases, with 8 bases sitting between them. The whole variable domain, remainder taken from reference TRBV13 and TRBJ1-5, is AAGVIQSPRHLIKEKRETATLKCYPIPRHDTVYWYQQGPGQDPQFLISFYEKMQSDKGSIPDRFSAQQFSDYHSELNMSSLELGDSALYFCASSLRQTQPQHFGDGTRLSIL.

The chain links TRBV28 to TRBJ2-3, with TRBD1 as a possible D gene (6 bases). This CDR3 is 13 amino acids long. The V end lost 1 base, the J end lost 7 bases, and 9 bases lay between the germline ends. CDR1 is MDHEN, CDR2 SYDVKM, per germline. CDR3 loop: CASSLSRGYTQYF. The CDR3 DNA reads as TGTGCCAGCAGTTTATCCAGGGGATATACGCAGTATTTT.

CDR3 loop: CASSESTANEKLFF. For the CDR3, the DNA is TGTGCCAGCAGTGAATCCACAGCTAATGAAAAACTGTTTTTT. The chain recombines TRBV6-1 with TRBJ1-4; D is unclear. Trimming removed 2 bases at V and 3 bases at J, with 7 bases between. Germline assignment: CDR1 MNHNS and CDR2 SASEGT. This CDR3 has 14 amino acids.

Ten or more counts support this clone. Here the CDR3 DNA reads TGTGCCAGCGATCCGGGAGGGATCGAGCAGTACTTC. It is translated as CASDPGGIEQYF. This rearrangement joins TRBV2 to TRBJ2-7; 8 nucleotides line up with TRBD2. This CDR3 has 12 amino acids. The germline CDR1 and CDR2 sequences are SNHLY and FYNNEI. With V trimmed by 8 bases and J by 6 bases, 6 bases remained unmatched.

V and J are TRBV27 and TRBJ1-1, with 7 positions matching TRBD1. The CDR3 sequence is 13 residues long. The germline V gene has CDR1 MNHEY and CDR2 SMNVEV (reference sequence). J gave up 7 bases and V 5 bases, and 7 bases lay outside the gene matches. For the CDR3, the DNA is TGTGCCAGCAGTCTCCGTCAGGGGGTTGAAGCTTTCTTT. It codes for CASSLRQGVEAFF.

This clone was picked up a small number of times. The genes are TRBV5-1 and TRBJ2-3; TRBD2 aligns across 7 bases. The V gene's germline CDR1 is SGHRS and CDR2 YFSETQ. Losses at the gene ends were 3 bases for V and 5 bases for J; bases not matched to a gene: 12. CDR3 size: 16 residues. As DNA, the CDR3 is TGCGCCAGCAGCTCTTGGCGGGAGACTGTGGGAGATACGCAGTATTTT. This sequence encodes CASSSWRETVGDTQYF.

The chain combines TRBV9 with TRBJ2-5; 7 bases line up with TRBD1. This CDR3 has 14 residues. Losses at the gene ends were 4 bases for V and 11 bases for J; bases not matched to a gene: 14. From germline, CDR1 is SGDLS and CDR2 YYNGEE. The DNA for the CDR3 is TGTGCCAGCAGCTGGACAGGCACCCATGATTTACAGTACTTC. Its translation: CASSWTGTHDLQYF.

The chain couples TRBV27 to TRBJ2-7, with TRBD2 as a possible D gene (5 bases). The germline gives CDR1 MNHEY, CDR2 SMNVEV (reference sequence). V lost 4 bases and J 2 bases, leaving 15 bases between the germline ends. The CDR3 contains 15 residues. The DNA of the CDR3 is TGTGCCAGCAGTTCCCCCCTAGACTACCCCTACGAGCAGTACTTC. Its protein product is CASSSPLDYPYEQYF.

This rearrangement joins TRBV4-2 to TRBJ2-1, with D maybe TRBD2 (6 bases). The CDR3 runs 18 residues. V was clipped by 1 base and J by 2 bases, with 18 bases between them. Germline V gene lookup returns CDR1 LGHNA and CDR2 YNFKEQ. The CDR3 spells CASSQGIDLANTYNEQFF. CDR3 nucleotides: TGTGCCAGCAGCCAAGGAATCGACCTAGCGAACACCTACAATGAGCAGTTCTTC.

The chain combines TRBV11-2 with TRBJ2-1; 11 nucleotides match TRBD2. This CDR3 is built from 15 residues. Germline-derived CDR1 and CDR2 are SGHAT and FQNNGV. J was trimmed by 10 bases and V by 3 bases; bases with no gene match: 8. The CDR3: CASSFTSGRLGEQFF. The CDR3, as DNA: TGTGCCAGCAGCTTCACTAGCGGGAGATTGGGCGAGCAGTTCTTC.

The chain's CDR3 is CASSLDGANYGYTF. DNA for the CDR3: TGCGCCAGCAGCTTGGACGGAGCGAACTATGGCTACACCTTC. The chain is built from TRBV5-1 and TRBJ1-2; no clear D. Trimming removed 0 bases at V and 2 bases at J, with 8 bases between. Germline values: CDR1 SGHRS, CDR2 YFSETQ. This CDR3 has 14 amino acids.

The chain employs TRBV28 and TRBJ1-1; maybe TRBD1 (6 bases). CDR1 is MDHEN, CDR2 SYDVKM, per germline. Between the trimmed V and J ends, which lost 5 bases and 0 bases, there was a span of 10 bases. The CDR3 sequence is 14 residues long. The CDR3 spells CASSPTGLNTEAFF. In DNA form, the CDR3 reads TGTGCCAGCAGTCCGACAGGACTGAACACTGAAGCTTTCTTT.

The chain employs TRBV7-9 and TRBJ2-1, with TRBD2 identical over 7 bases. After removal of 3 bases from V and 3 bases from J, the junction contained 2 bases not matched to a gene. Germline V lookup: CDR1 SEHNR, CDR2 FQNEAQ (reference sequence). The CDR3 is 14 residues long. The CDR3 region has the DNA TGTGCCAGCAGCTTGCGGGAGAGCTACAATGAGCAGTTCTTC. This encodes CASSLRESYNEQFF.

The CDR3 bases are TGTGCCAGCAGCCGTACTAGCGGGAGGGCCATTGGGGAGCAGTTCTTC. Translated, it gives CASSRTSGRAIGEQFF. V gene TRBV7-3 combines with J gene TRBJ2-1; 13 positions agree with TRBD2. Germline CDR1 and CDR2: SGHTA and FQGTGA. Unmatched junction bases numbered 11, after V lost 5 bases and J lost 10 bases. This CDR3 has 16 residues.

The rearrangement uses TRBV11-2 and TRBJ2-2; no definite D call. Germline lookup yields CDR1 SGHAT and CDR2 FQNNGV. V was trimmed by 5 bases and J by 13 bases, leaving 14 bases between them. This CDR3 is built from 12 residues. Here the CDR3 DNA reads TGTGCCAGCAGCCCGTCACTCCCGGGGCTGTTTTTT. Translation: CASSPSLPGLFF.

The chain recombines TRBV9 with TRBJ2-3; 11 nucleotides align to TRBD2. Germline V gene data show CDR1 as SGDLS and CDR2 as YYNGEE. This CDR3 is 16 amino acids long. Trimming cost V 4 bases and J 7 bases; bases outside gene matches: 11. The CDR3 reads CASSPRGSGRANTQYF. For the CDR3, the DNA is TGTGCCAGCAGCCCACGGGGTAGCGGGAGGGCAAATACGCAGTATTTT. The full variable domain, with the rest looked up from reference TRBV9 and TRBJ2-3, is DSGVTQTPKHLITATGQRVTLRCSPRSGDLSVYWYQQSLDQGLQFLIQYYNGEERAKGNILERFSAQQFPDLHSELNLSSLELGDSALYFCASSPRGSGRANTQYFGPGTRLTVL.